Sequencing of this TCR beta chain was carried out in a study of T cell responses to AZD1222 COVID-19 vaccine. At the level of the study: Combined were second doses at about 4 or about 12 weeks. Findings of the study overall: Clonal diversity was possibly underestimated, and white British individuals and females predominated among donors. Reports indicate that nearly half of spike-specific TCRs are directed at unmutated variant regions.

Generated by immunoSEQ multiplex PCR, the TCRdb table keeps only in-frame clones and is missing some. This table has tens of thousands of clones, 90% appearing once. CDR1 SGHTS and CDR2 YDEGEE come from the germline V gene. The V end was cut by 3 bases, the J end by 6 bases, with 21 bases between. This CDR3 spans 17 amino acids. Points on this clone: As yet, its antigen is unknown.

Specimen: peripheral blood, collected on day 0 of AZD1222 vaccination. This sequence originates from an adult in good health. V and J are TRBV5-8 and TRBJ2-2, with TRBD1 as a possible D gene (6 bases). The CDR3 region has the DNA TGTGCCAGCAGCTCCGGGACATATCGTGAGGGCGCCGGGGAGCTGTTTTTT. Translating it yields CASSSGTYREGAGELFF.